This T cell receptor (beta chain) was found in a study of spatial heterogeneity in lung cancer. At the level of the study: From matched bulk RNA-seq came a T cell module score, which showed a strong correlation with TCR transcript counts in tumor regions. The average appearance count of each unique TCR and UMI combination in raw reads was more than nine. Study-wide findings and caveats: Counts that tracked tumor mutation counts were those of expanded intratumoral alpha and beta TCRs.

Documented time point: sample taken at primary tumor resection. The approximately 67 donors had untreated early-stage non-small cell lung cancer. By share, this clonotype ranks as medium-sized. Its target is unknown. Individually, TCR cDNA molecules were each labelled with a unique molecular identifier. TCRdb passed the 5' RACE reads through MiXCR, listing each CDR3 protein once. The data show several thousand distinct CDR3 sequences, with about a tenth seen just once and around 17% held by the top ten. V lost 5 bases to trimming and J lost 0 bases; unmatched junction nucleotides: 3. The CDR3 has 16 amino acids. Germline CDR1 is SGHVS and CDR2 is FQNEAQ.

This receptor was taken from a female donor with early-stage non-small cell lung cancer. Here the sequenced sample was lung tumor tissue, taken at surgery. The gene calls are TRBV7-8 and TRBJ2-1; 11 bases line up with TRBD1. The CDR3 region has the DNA TGTGCCAGCAGCGGACAGGGGGCTACCTCCTACAATGAGCAGTTCTTC. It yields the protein CASSGQGATSYNEQFF.